The 8 T cell receptor beta chains below come from one sample, sequenced in a study of molecular identifiers for immune sequencing clone quantification. One entry per CDR3 protein, called by TCRdb with MiXCR from the PCR reads. The repertoire consists of about 68,000 distinct CDR3 sequences, with about a sixth occurring once and the leading ten covering about 1.5%. Sample: naive CD8+ T cells from blood, with Jurkat cell RNA spiked in. Sample subset: FACS-sorted CD8+CD4-CCR7+CD45RA+ naive T cells. Receptors were obtained from a human donor in good health. Some libraries in this study had Jurkat cell RNA spiked in.

As to this clonotype: An end of the junction differs from the germline gene, which may be a read error. This chain links TRBV6-5 with TRBJ1-4; D is unclear. Germline V gives CDR1 MNHEY, CDR2 SVGAGI. The CDR3 has 15 amino acids. The CDR3 loop reads CVSRPDLNDYEKLFF. CDR3 DNA sequence: TGTGTCAGCAGACCCGACTTAAATGATTACGAAAAGCTGTTTTTT.

This clonotype was seen repeatedly, ten times or more. CDR3: CATSSRGGINTIYF. The CDR3 nucleotides read TGTGCCACCAGCAGCAGGGGAGGTATAAACACCATATATTTT. The V and J genes are TRBV15 and TRBJ1-3, with TRBD1 as a possible D gene (6 bases). The V end was cut by 3 bases, the J end by 6 bases, with 12 bases between. This CDR3 has 14 amino acids. In germline, CDR1 is LNHNV, CDR2 YYDKDF (reference sequence).

This clonotype has ten or more counts. V gene TRBV4-3 combines with J gene TRBJ1-1; possible D gene TRBD1, 6 bases. CDR1 and CDR2 (germline): LGHNA, YSLEER. There are 16 residues in the CDR3. V shed 4 bases and J shed 1 base, with 16 bases lying between them. CDR3 sequence: CASSPGGGRTNTEAFF. The CDR3, as DNA: TGCGCCAGCAGCCCAGGCGGGGGGCGAACGAACACTGAAGCTTTCTTT.

In regard to this clonotype: An end of the junction does not agree with germline; a read error may underlie this. The genes are TRBV7-9 and TRBJ2-1; no clear D gene. The CDR3 contains 11 residues. Germline lookup yields CDR1 SEHNR and CDR2 FQNEAQ (reference sequence). CDR3 coding DNA: TGTTCCAGCAGCCCTGTCAATGAGCAGTTCTTC. It yields the protein CSSSPVNEQFF.

This clonotype was detected many times. The chain couples TRBV7-9 to TRBJ2-1; D is ambiguous. V lost 1 base and J lost 5, with 6 bases in between. The CDR3 loop spans 13 amino acids. The germline gives CDR1 SEHNR, CDR2 FQNEAQ (reference sequence). In nucleotides, the CDR3 is TGTGCCAGCAGCTTAGACCAAAACAATGAGCAGTTCTTC. Amino acids: CASSLDQNNEQFF.

This clonotype was seen a handful of times. This clone may be a read error of a much larger clone one base away. The chain is built from TRBV29-1 and TRBJ2-1, with D uncertain. Germline CDR1 is SQVTM and CDR2 is ANQGSEA. There are 13 residues in the CDR3. The CDR3 sequence is CSVRTLSCNEQFF. The CDR3 nucleotides are TGCAGCGTCCGGACGCTATCCTGCAATGAGCAGTTCTTC.

To note about this clonotype: A much larger clone differs by one base, so this may be a read error. This chain connects TRBV5-1 to TRBJ2-2, with D uncertain. CDR1 and CDR2 from the germline V gene are SGHRS and YFSETQ. V shed 0 bases and J shed 0 bases, with 9 bases lying between them. This CDR3 region has 16 residues. The CDR3 here is CASSLVSPANTGELFF. The CDR3 DNA sequence: TGCGCCAGCAGCTTGGTTTCCCCGGCGAACACCGGGGAGCTGTTTTTT.

This clonotype has only a few counts. DNA for the CDR3: TGCAGTGCTCCCGATACGCAGGGTCCCTTCTACAATGAGCAGTTCTTC. The encoded protein is CSAPDTQGPFYNEQFF. The chain carries TRBV20-1 and TRBJ2-1; D may be TRBD1 (5 bases). The germline V and J ends were trimmed by 5 bases and 3 bases, with 20 bases remaining between them. The CDR3 consists of 16 residues. The germline V gene encodes CDR1 DFQATT and CDR2 SNEGSKA (reference sequence).